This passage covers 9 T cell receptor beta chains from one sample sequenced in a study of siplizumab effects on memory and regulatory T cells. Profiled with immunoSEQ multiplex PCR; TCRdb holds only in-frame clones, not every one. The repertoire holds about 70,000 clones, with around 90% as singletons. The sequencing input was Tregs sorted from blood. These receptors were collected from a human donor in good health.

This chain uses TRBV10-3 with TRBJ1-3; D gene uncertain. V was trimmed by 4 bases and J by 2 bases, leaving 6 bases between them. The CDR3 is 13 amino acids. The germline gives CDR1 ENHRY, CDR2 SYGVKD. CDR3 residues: CAISGTAGNTIYF. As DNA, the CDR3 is TGTGCCATCAGTGGGACGGCTGGAAACACCATATATTTT.

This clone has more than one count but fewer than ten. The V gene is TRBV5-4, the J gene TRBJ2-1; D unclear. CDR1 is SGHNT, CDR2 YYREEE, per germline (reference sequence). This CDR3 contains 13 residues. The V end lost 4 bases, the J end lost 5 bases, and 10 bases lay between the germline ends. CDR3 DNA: TGTGCCAGCAGCGGCGTCCAGGACAATGAGCAGTTCTTC. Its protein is CASSGVQDNEQFF.

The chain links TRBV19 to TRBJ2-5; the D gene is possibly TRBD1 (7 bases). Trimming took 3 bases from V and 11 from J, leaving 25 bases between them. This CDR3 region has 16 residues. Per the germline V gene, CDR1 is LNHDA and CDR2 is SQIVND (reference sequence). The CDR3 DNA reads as TGTGCCAGTAGTATCCACGCGACAGGGAGGTTTAGGGAGCAGTACTTC. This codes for CASSIHATGRFREQYF. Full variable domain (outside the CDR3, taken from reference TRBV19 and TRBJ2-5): DGGITQSPKYLFRKEGQNVTLSCEQNLNHDAMYWYRQDPGQGLRLIYYSQIVNDFQKGDIAEGYSVSREKKESFPLTVTSAQKNPTAFYLCASSIHATGRFREQYFGPGTRLLVL.

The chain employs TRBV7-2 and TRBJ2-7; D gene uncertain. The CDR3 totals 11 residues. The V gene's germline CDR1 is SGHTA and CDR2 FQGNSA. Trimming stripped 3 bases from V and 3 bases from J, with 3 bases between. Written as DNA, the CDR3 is TGTGCCAGCAGCTTTCTCTACGAGCAGTACTTC. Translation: CASSFLYEQYF.

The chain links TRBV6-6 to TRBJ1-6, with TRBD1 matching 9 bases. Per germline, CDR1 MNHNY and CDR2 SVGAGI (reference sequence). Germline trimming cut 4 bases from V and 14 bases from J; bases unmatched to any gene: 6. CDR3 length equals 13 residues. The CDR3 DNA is TGTGCCAGCAGTTCGACAGGGGGTCGGTCCCTCCACTTT. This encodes CASSSTGGRSLHF.

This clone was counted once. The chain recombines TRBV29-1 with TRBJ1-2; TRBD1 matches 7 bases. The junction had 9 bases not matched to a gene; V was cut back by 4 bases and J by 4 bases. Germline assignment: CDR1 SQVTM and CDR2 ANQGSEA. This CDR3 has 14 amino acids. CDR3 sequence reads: CSVGHGDRLYGYTF. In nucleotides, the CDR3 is TGCAGCGTTGGGCATGGGGACAGACTCTATGGCTACACCTTC.

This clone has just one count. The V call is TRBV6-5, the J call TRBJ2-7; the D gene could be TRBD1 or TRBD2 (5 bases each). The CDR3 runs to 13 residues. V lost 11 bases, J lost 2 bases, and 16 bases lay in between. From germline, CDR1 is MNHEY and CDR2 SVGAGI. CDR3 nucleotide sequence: TGTGCCTCGCAGGGCGAGGGACCCTACGAGCAGTACTTC. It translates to CASQGEGPYEQYF.

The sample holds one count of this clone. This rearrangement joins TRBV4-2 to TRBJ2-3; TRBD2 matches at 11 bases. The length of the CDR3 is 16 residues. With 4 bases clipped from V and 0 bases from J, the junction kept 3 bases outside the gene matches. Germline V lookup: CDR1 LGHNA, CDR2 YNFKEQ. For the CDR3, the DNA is TGTGCCAGCAGCCCTAGGACTAGCGGGAGCACAGATACGCAGTATTTT. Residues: CASSPRTSGSTDTQYF.

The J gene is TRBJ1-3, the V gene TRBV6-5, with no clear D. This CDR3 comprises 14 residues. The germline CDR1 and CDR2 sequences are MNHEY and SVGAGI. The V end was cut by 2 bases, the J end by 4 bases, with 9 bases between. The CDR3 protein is CASSYMRSGNTIYF. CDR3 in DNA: TGTGCCAGCAGTTACATGCGTTCCGGAAACACCATATATTTT.